These T cell receptor beta chains were read from a single sample in a study of CD8+ T cells in alopecia areata. The method was immunoSEQ multiplex PCR; TCRdb's version includes in-frame clones alone and lacks a portion of them. Of over 150,000 clones listed, 53% were seen once; the top ten hold approximately 11%. The starting material was CD8+ T cells sorted from blood, obtained at week 24, from a patient treated with tofacitinib. The receptors come from a human donor with alopecia areata. The CDR3 runs from the conserved cysteine through the conserved F or W. A D gene is named only where the DNA matches it firmly. A clone size is listed for some rows: how often the clone was seen (once, few, many), or a class if it is expanded.

j_call v_call clone_size d_call cdr3_nt cdr3_aa
TRBJ2-7 TRBV30 NA TRBD1 TGTGCCTGGAGTACGGGACAGGGATTTGACGAGCAGTACTTC CAWSTGQGFDEQYF
TRBJ2-1 TRBV29-1 NA NA TGCAGCGTTGACAATGAGCAGTTCTTC CSVDNEQFF
TRBJ1-1 TRBV25-1 NA NA TGTGCCAGCATTCTAGGGGACGCTGAAGCTTTCTTT CASILGDAEAFF
TRBJ2-7 TRBV29-1 few TRBD1 TGCAGCGTGCTACAGGGGAACGAGCAGTACTTC CSVLQGNEQYF
TRBJ2-3 TRBV4-1 NA TRBD2 TGCGCCAGCAGCCAAGCAGGGACTAGCAGGACAGATACGCAGTATTTT CASSQAGTSRTDTQYF
TRBJ1-1 TRBV30 NA NA TGTGCCTGGGACAATTTAGGGGGAGGTAACACTGAAGCTTTCTTT CAWDNLGGGNTEAFF
TRBJ2-1 TRBV12-5 NA NA TGTGCTAGTGGTCCGTTCACAGGGAACGGTGAGCAGTTCTTC CASGPFTGNGEQFF
TRBJ2-1 TRBV7-9 NA NA TGTGCCAGCTCCCCTCTGGACAATGAGCAGTTCTTC CASSPLDNEQFF
TRBJ1-2 TRBV7-9 NA NA TGTGCCAGCAGCTTAGAGAAGGAGAATGGCTACACCTTC CASSLEKENGYTF
TRBJ1-1 TRBV5-6 NA TRBD1 TGTGCCAGCAGCCAAGACAGGGGGAACACTGAAGCTTTCTTT CASSQDRGNTEAFF
TRBJ1-1 TRBV4-3 NA NA TGCGCCAGCAGCCAAGTAAGGCAGGGAAACACTGAAGCTTTCTTT CASSQVRQGNTEAFF